The 5 T cell receptor beta chains in this list originate from one sample, sequenced in a study of T-cell reconstitution after alpha-beta-depleted transplantation in children. Unique molecular identifiers were incorporated into the prepared TCRbeta library. TCRdb itself ran the PCR reads through MiXCR, one entry per CDR3 protein. Among 150,000 to 250,000 distinct CDR3 sequences listed, approximately 14% were seen once. The sample was PBMCs from the stem cell graft donor, taken from the stem cell graft. The receptors stem from a human donor who donated a stem cell graft to a child with acute lymphoblastic leukemia.

The chain couples TRBV2 to TRBJ2-5; D ambiguous. V lost 2 bases and J lost 0, with 13 bases in between. The CDR3 totals 16 residues. Germline-derived CDR1 and CDR2 are SNHLY and FYNNEI. The CDR3 sequence is CASSERAPKYQETQYF. CDR3 nucleotides: TGTGCCAGCAGTGAACGCGCGCCGAAATACCAAGAGACCCAGTACTTC.

V and J are TRBV2 and TRBJ1-6, with D perhaps TRBD1 (5 bases). This CDR3 is built from 15 residues. V was shortened by 7 bases and J by 6 bases, with 16 bases between the two germline ends. The germline V gene has CDR1 SNHLY and CDR2 FYNNEI. CDR3 DNA: TGTGCCAGCACCGAGAGCAGACAGTCTAATTCACCCCTCCACTTT. Amino acids: CASTESRQSNSPLHF.

This clonotype has a count of ten or more. The V call is TRBV20-1, the J call TRBJ2-3; 12 nucleotides match TRBD2. After removal of 0 bases from V and 7 bases from J, the junction contained 8 bases not matched to a gene. The V gene's germline CDR1 is DFQATT and CDR2 SNEGSKA (reference sequence). This CDR3 has 16 residues. This chain's CDR3 is CSARDHRTSGTYTQYF. The CDR3 nucleotides are TGCAGTGCTAGAGATCACCGGACTAGCGGGACCTATACGCAGTATTTT.

The chain is built from TRBV11-2 and TRBJ1-2, with D unresolved. This CDR3 has 15 amino acids. The germline V gene encodes CDR1 SGHAT and CDR2 FQNNGV. Trimming left V 1 base short and J 4 bases short, with 13 bases between. This chain's CDR3 is CASSLVIGESYGYTF. The CDR3 DNA is TGTGCCAGCAGCTTAGTTATAGGAGAGTCCTATGGCTACACCTTC. The full variable domain, rest sourced from reference TRBV11-2 and TRBJ1-2, is EAGVAQSPRYKIIEKRQSVAFWCNPISGHATLYWYQQILGQGPKLLIQFQNNGVVDDSQLPKDRFSAERLKGVDSTLKIQPAKLEDSAVYLCASSLVIGESYGYTFGSGTRLTVV.

The J gene is TRBJ2-5, the V gene TRBV5-1; the D gene is possibly TRBD1 (6 bases). The CDR3 loop spans 14 amino acids. Trimming cost V 2 bases and J 4 bases, with 12 bases left between them. Per germline, CDR1 SGHRS and CDR2 YFSETQ. The CDR3 DNA reads TGCGCCAGCAGCTTACGACAGGATGGAGAGACCCAGTACTTC. It translates to CASSLRQDGETQYF.